The 27 T cell receptor beta chains presented below share a single source sample, sequenced in a study of T cell responses to AZD1222 COVID-19 vaccine. Some clones are missing from TCRdb's copy, which holds only in-frame ones; the method was immunoSEQ multiplex PCR. Among about 190,000 clones listed, approximately 91% were seen once. Sample: peripheral blood, taken on day 0 of AZD1222 vaccination. These TCRs come from an adult in good health.

The chain has TRBV2 and TRBJ1-4, with 8 bases fitting TRBD1. Trimming removed 4 bases from V and 5 bases from J; junction bases left unmatched: 9. Looked up from germline, CDR1 is SNHLY and CDR2 is FYNNEI. This CDR3 is built from 16 residues. The CDR3 DNA sequence: TGTGCCAGCAGTGGGACAGGGAAGGCCTCCAATGAAAAACTGTTTTTT. Residues: CASSGTGKASNEKLFF.

This chain links TRBV3-1 (or the pseudogene TRBV3-2) with TRBJ2-3; 14 bases are a match to TRBD2. This CDR3 is built from 18 residues. J was trimmed by 2 bases and V by 2 bases; bases with no gene match: 6. The germline CDR1 and CDR2 sequences are LGHDT and YNNKEL (reference sequence). DNA for the CDR3: TGTGCCAGCAGCCAATGGATGACTAGCGGGAGGGACACAGATACGCAGTATTTT. This codes for CASSQWMTSGRDTDTQYF.

In its sample, this clone was seen once. The J gene is TRBJ2-5, the V gene TRBV12-3 or TRBV12-4; no clear D gene. V was cut by 0 bases and J by 5 bases, with 7 bases left in between. The CDR3 contains 13 residues. This CDR3 is CASSLAAAETQYF. In DNA form, the CDR3 reads TGTGCCAGCAGTTTAGCGGCCGCGGAGACCCAGTACTTC.

CDR3 loop: CASSSGQLEETQYF. The CDR3, as DNA: TGCGCCAGCAGCTCGGGACAGCTGGAAGAGACCCAGTACTTC. This sequence joins TRBV5-1 and TRBJ2-5; TRBD1 aligns across 7 bases. Germline V gene sequence: CDR1 SGHRS, CDR2 YFSETQ. The trim removed 3 bases at V and 3 bases at J, leaving 5 bases unmatched. The CDR3 length is 14 residues.

The chain uses TRBV9 and TRBJ2-5; TRBD1 matches 7 bases. V lost 3 bases to trimming and J lost 1 base; unmatched junction nucleotides: 9. This CDR3 has 16 amino acids. The germline gives CDR1 SGDLS, CDR2 YYNGEE. The DNA of the CDR3 is TGTGCCAGCAGCGCAGGGACAGCATTATCCCAAGAGACCCAGTACTTC. As protein: CASSAGTALSQETQYF.

The table lists this clone with a few counts. The V call is TRBV5-5, the J call TRBJ2-3; D gene unclear. V was cut by 4 bases and J by 2 bases, with 17 bases left in between. The V gene's germline CDR1 is SGHKS and CDR2 YYEKEE (reference sequence). This CDR3 contains 16 residues. This chain's CDR3 is CASSMDVIRITDTQYF. The CDR3 region has the DNA TGTGCCAGCAGCATGGACGTCATAAGGATCACAGATACGCAGTATTTT.

J is TRBJ2-4 and V is TRBV21-1. TRBV21-1 is deemed a pseudogene. The CDR3 runs 15 residues. CDR3 bases: TGTGCCAGCGCGACCAGGGACGCCGCCAAAAACATTCAGTACTTC. It is translated as CASATRDAAKNIQYF.

V and J are TRBV3-1 (or the pseudogene TRBV3-2) and TRBJ2-1; TRBD2 aligns across 7 bases. With 3 bases clipped from V and 10 bases from J, the junction kept 9 bases outside the gene matches. The germline V gene has CDR1 LGHDT and CDR2 YNNKEL (reference sequence). This CDR3 comprises 14 residues. CDR3 in amino acids: CASSQSGLRQEQFF. The CDR3 bases are TGTGCCAGCAGCCAGTCGGGACTACGCCAGGAGCAGTTCTTC.

CDR3 DNA sequence: TGTGCCAGCAGCTTGGACAGGGGTAGTGAAAAACTGTTTTTT. This gives the protein CASSLDRGSEKLFF. The chain uses TRBV11-2 and TRBJ1-4; 9 bases are shared with TRBD1. This CDR3 is 14 amino acids long. The trim removed 3 bases at V and 7 bases at J, leaving 3 bases unmatched. Germline CDR1 SGHAT, CDR2 FQNNGV.

The chain uses TRBV3-1 (or the pseudogene TRBV3-2) and TRBJ1-1; D not resolved. The CDR3 is 15 residues long. V shed 8 bases and J shed 0 bases, with 16 bases lying between them. The V gene's germline CDR1 is LGHDT and CDR2 YNNKEL (reference sequence). CDR3 DNA: TGTGCCAGCTATAGCTCCCTTGGGATGAACACTGAAGCTTTCTTT. Its translation: CASYSSLGMNTEAFF.

The chain recombines TRBV4-1 with TRBJ1-2, with 8 positions matching TRBD1. This CDR3 contains 16 residues. Germline CDR1 MGHRA, CDR2 YSYEKL. With V trimmed by 1 base and J by 4 bases, 8 bases remained unmatched. The CDR3 here is CASSQGSRTGSYGYTF. For the CDR3, the DNA is TGCGCCAGCAGCCAAGGATCTCGGACAGGGAGCTATGGCTACACCTTC.

This CDR3 reads CASSQDLDYSPGNTIYF. Here the CDR3 DNA reads TGTGCCAGCAGCCAAGATCTGGACTACTCTCCTGGAAACACCATATATTTT. The V call is TRBV3-1 (or the pseudogene TRBV3-2), the J call TRBJ1-3; D ambiguous. V gave up 0 bases and J gave up 2 bases, with 14 bases separating them. The germline CDR1 and CDR2 sequences are LGHDT and YNNKEL (reference sequence). The CDR3 is 17 amino acids.

This chain uses TRBV5-8 with TRBJ2-1, with D tentatively TRBD2 (6 bases). V lost 4 bases to trimming and J lost 10 bases, with 18 bases between them. This CDR3 contains 14 residues. The germline V gene encodes CDR1 SGHTS and CDR2 YDEGEE. CDR3 in amino acids: CASSTPPGLGEQFF. CDR3 DNA: TGTGCCAGCAGCACCCCCCCGGGACTGGGCGAGCAGTTCTTC.

The chain has TRBV4-3 and TRBJ2-7; D call uncertain. V lost 0 bases to trimming and J lost 2 bases, with 5 bases between them. The CDR3 loop spans 13 amino acids. Germline V gives CDR1 LGHNA, CDR2 YSLEER. CDR3 protein: CASSQDRAYEQYF. The CDR3 DNA sequence: TGCGCCAGCAGCCAAGATCGGGCCTACGAGCAGTACTTC.

The V and J genes are TRBV18 and TRBJ2-7; 7 bases agree with TRBD2. V dropped 2 bases and J dropped 2; count of bases not matched to a gene: 9. The CDR3 length is 16 residues. The germline gives CDR1 KGHSH, CDR2 LQKENI. DNA for the CDR3: TGTGCCAGCTCACCAAGCGGGGAGAAAATCACCTACGAGCAGTACTTC. Its translation is CASSPSGEKITYEQYF.

The CDR3 DNA is TGTGCCAGCAGCTCCCCCCGGGACAGGGTCCCATCTGGGGCCAACGTCCTGACTTTC. Amino acids: CASSSPRDRVPSGANVLTF. This rearrangement joins TRBV7-8 to TRBJ2-6; 9 bases fit TRBD1. The V gene end was trimmed by 4 bases and the J gene end by 1 base; junction bases not matched to a gene: 11. The CDR3 runs 19 residues. Germline V gives CDR1 SGHVS, CDR2 FQNEAQ.

J is TRBJ1-3 and V is TRBV19; 7 bases align to TRBD1. V dropped 6 bases and J dropped 3; count of bases not matched to a gene: 5. Germline lookup yields CDR1 LNHDA and CDR2 SQIVND (reference sequence). This CDR3 has 14 amino acids. The CDR3 region is CASSPDRVGNTIYF. In nucleotides, the CDR3 is TGTGCCAGTAGCCCCGACAGGGTTGGAAACACCATATATTTT.

V usage is TRBV7-8 and J usage is TRBJ1-1; the D is unclear. The CDR3 spans 15 residues. Germline CDR1 and CDR2: SGHVS and FQNEAQ. Trimming took off 5 bases at V and 2 bases at J, with 15 bases between the two ends. The CDR3 here is CASSAPAQANTEAFF. The CDR3 DNA reads TGTGCCAGCAGCGCCCCAGCCCAGGCAAACACTGAAGCTTTCTTT.

The rearrangement uses TRBV7-9 and TRBJ2-3, with TRBD2 matching over 10 bases. J lost 4 bases, V lost 5 bases, and 3 bases had no gene match. Germline assignment: CDR1 SEHNR and CDR2 FQNEAQ (reference sequence). The CDR3 runs to 14 residues. The CDR3 DNA follows: TGTGCCAGCAGCCGGGGGACTAGCGCAGATACGCAGTATTTT. It encodes CASSRGTSADTQYF.

This clone appeared once. The V gene is TRBV9, the J gene TRBJ2-3; 8 nucleotides line up with TRBD2. Trimming took 4 bases from V and 1 from J; bases not matched to a gene: 8. The CDR3 length is 16 residues. CDR1 is SGDLS and CDR2 is YYNGEE in the germline V gene. The CDR3 protein is CASSPAGGPGTDTQYF. CDR3 bases: TGTGCCAGCAGCCCCGCGGGGGGCCCTGGCACAGATACGCAGTATTTT.

Details on this clone: One junction end disagrees with the germline gene, perhaps due to a read error. For the CDR3, the DNA is TGTGCCAGCAGTGACTCCGGGAGTATCAATGAGCAGTTCTTC. This gives the protein CASSDSGSINEQFF. The chain carries TRBV6-5 and TRBJ2-1, with a weak D call TRBD2 (6 bases). Germline V gene sequence: CDR1 MNHEY, CDR2 SVGAGI. This CDR3 is built from 14 residues.

J is TRBJ2-7 and V is TRBV7-6, with D possibly TRBD1 on 6 matching bases. The V and J ends lost 5 bases and 5 bases respectively, with 19 bases between them. Germline V gives CDR1 SGHVS, CDR2 FNYEAQ. The CDR3 spans 15 residues. This CDR3 reads CASSRTVQFYHEQYF. CDR3 nucleotides: TGTGCCAGCAGCAGGACAGTCCAATTCTACCACGAGCAGTACTTC.

The CDR3 loop is CASSYSVGSGVYEQYF. Here the CDR3 DNA reads TGTGCCAGCAGTTACTCGGTGGGAAGCGGGGTCTACGAGCAGTACTTC. J is TRBJ2-7 and V is TRBV6-2 or TRBV6-3; TRBD2 matches 7 bases. Germline V CDR1 and CDR2: MNHEY, SVGEGT. The CDR3 is 16 residues long. The trim removed 0 bases at V and 3 bases at J, leaving 8 bases unmatched.

The V call is TRBV5-1, the J call TRBJ2-3; TRBD2 aligns across 11 bases. V trimming: 0 bases; J trimming: 5 bases; junction bases outside the gene matches: 5. Germline V CDR1 and CDR2: SGHRS, YFSETQ. The CDR3 is 16 residues long. CDR3 coding DNA: TGCGCCAGCAGCTTGGATAGCGGGAGGGCTGGAGATACGCAGTATTTT. It is translated as CASSLDSGRAGDTQYF.

CDR3 bases: TGTGCCAGCAGCCAAGATTTAAGGACAGGAGATGAAGCTTTCTTT. Amino acids: CASSQDLRTGDEAFF. The genes are TRBV4-2 and TRBJ1-1; 7 bases match TRBD1. CDR3 size: 15 residues. The germline V gene has CDR1 LGHNA and CDR2 YNFKEQ. The V and J ends lost 0 bases and 7 bases, in that order; junction bases with no gene match: 8.

For the CDR3, the DNA is TGTGCCAGCAGTGAAACCGGGGGCGGTCAGCCCCAGCATTTT. This gives the protein CASSETGGGQPQHF. The chain joins TRBV6-1 to TRBJ1-5; tentative D call: TRBD1 (6 bases). Germline V gene sequence: CDR1 MNHNS, CDR2 SASEGT. V gave up 2 bases and J gave up 6 bases, with 11 bases separating them. The CDR3 has 14 residues.

The V gene is TRBV5-6, the J gene TRBJ1-5; 7 positions match TRBD1. The CDR3 is 14 residues long. The ends lost 1 base at V and 7 bases at J; junction bases unmatched: 5. The V gene's germline CDR1 is SGHDT and CDR2 YYEEEE. CDR3 loop: CASSLWAGGQPQHF. In DNA form, the CDR3 reads TGTGCCAGCAGCTTGTGGGCAGGGGGACAGCCCCAGCATTTT.